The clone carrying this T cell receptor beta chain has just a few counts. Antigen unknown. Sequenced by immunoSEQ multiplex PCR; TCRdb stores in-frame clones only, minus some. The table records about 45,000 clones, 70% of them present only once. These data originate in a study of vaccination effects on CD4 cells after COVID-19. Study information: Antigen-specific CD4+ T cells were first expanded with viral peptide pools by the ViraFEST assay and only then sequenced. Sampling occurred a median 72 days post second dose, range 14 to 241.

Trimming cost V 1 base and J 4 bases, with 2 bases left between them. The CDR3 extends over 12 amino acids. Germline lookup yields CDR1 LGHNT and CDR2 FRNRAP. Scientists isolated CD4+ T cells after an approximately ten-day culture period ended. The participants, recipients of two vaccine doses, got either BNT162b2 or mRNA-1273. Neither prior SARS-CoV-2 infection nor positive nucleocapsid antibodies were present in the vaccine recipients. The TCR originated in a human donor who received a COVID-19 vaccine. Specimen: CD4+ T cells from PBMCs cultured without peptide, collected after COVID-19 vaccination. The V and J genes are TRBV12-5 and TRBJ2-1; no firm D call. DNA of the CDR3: TGTGCTAGTGGTTTGGGATACAATGAGCAGTTCTTC. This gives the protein CASGLGYNEQFF.